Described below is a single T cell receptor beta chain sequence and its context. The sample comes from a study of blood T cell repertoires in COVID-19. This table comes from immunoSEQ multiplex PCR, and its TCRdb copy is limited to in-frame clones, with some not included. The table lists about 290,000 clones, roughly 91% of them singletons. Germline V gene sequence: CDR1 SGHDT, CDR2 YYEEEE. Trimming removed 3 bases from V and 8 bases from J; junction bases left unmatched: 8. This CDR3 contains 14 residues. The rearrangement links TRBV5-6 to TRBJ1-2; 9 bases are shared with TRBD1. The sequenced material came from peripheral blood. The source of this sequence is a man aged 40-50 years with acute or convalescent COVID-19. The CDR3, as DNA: TGTGCCAGCAGCTGGGACAGGGTATCGGGGGGCTACACCTTC. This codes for CASSWDRVSGGYTF.